This T cell receptor beta chain is from a study of cytomegalovirus exposure and HLA in healthy donors. Whole-study results and caveats: It was assumed in the presence/absence analyses that sequencing depth was roughly uniform across donors.

Points on this clone: Its specificity is not known.

With 60 Vbeta and 13 Jbeta primers, the PCR was carried out. The method was immunoSEQ multiplex PCR; TCRdb's version includes in-frame clones alone and lacks a portion of them. The profile shows fewer than 130,000 clones, 50% to 65% of them singletons. With 8 bases clipped from V and 4 bases from J, the junction kept 8 bases outside the gene matches. There are 14 residues in the CDR3. The germline CDR1 and CDR2 sequences are MNHEY and SVGAGI. The rearrangement links TRBV6-5 to TRBJ1-1; TRBD1 aligns across 9 bases. Sequencing used PBMCs. The receptor comes from a man aged 25 to 40 in good health and CMV-seropositive. The CDR3 nucleotides read TGTGCCAGCTTAAAACGGACAGGGGCCACTGAAGCTTTCTTT. Its translation is CASLKRTGATEAFF.